Listed below are T cell receptor beta chains from one sample, sequenced in a study of shared clonotypes between healthy human individuals. TCRdb's table, derived via immunoSEQ multiplex PCR, lists solely in-frame clones and lacks some. The table records about 1,500,000 clones, approximately 97% of them present only once. The material sequenced was naive CD4+ T cells sorted from blood. Every receptor here comes from a man aged 25 to 45 in good health. Each CDR3 is given with its conserved first and last residue. The order of the fields is J gene, clone size, D gene, V gene, CDR3 DNA, CDR3 protein. A D gene is named only where the DNA matches it firmly. Size tells how often a clone was seen (once, few, many) or the class of an expanded clone, and some rows leave it out.

TRBJ2-7 | - | TRBD2 | TRBV2 | TGTGCCAGCAGACCTAGCGGGAGCAACTACGAGCAGTACTTC | CASRPSGSNYEQYF
TRBJ2-1 | - | - | TRBV18 | TGTGCCAGCACGAAAATTCGGACCCTGGATACCTACAATGAGCAGTTCTTC | CASTKIRTLDTYNEQFF
TRBJ1-1 | - | TRBD1 | TRBV29-1 | TGCAGCGTTGCCGGCGGGACAGGGTTGAACACTGAAGCTTTCTTT | CSVAGGTGLNTEAFF
TRBJ2-7 | - | - | TRBV5-4 | TGTGCCAGCAGTGGGGAAGGTTACGAGCAGTACTTC | CASSGEGYEQYF
TRBJ2-1 | - | TRBD1 | TRBV7-3 | TGTGCCAGCAGCTTAGAGGGGGCAGTTATGCAGGCGGATAAGTTCTTC | CASSLEGAVMQADKFF
TRBJ2-3 | - | TRBD2 | TRBV29-1 | TGCAGCGTTGAAGATCGGAGGACTAGCGGGTATACAGATACGCAGTATTTT | CSVEDRRTSGYTDTQYF
TRBJ2-7 | - | - | TRBV5-6 | TGTGCCAGCAGCTTGGGACACTTCTACGAGCAGTACTTC | CASSLGHFYEQYF
TRBJ2-7 | - | TRBD1 | TRBV5-1 | TGCGCCAGCAGCCAAAATCCGGGACAGGTTCTCTACGAGCAGTACTTC | CASSQNPGQVLYEQYF
TRBJ2-3 | once | - | TRBV10-3 | TGTGCCATCAGTGAGGGACTCCCCTTCACAGATACGCAGTATTTT | CAISEGLPFTDTQYF
TRBJ2-7 | once | - | TRBV11-2 | TGTGCCAGCAGCTTAGATTCTTACAGGGCGACGGGCTACGAGCAGTACTTC | CASSLDSYRATGYEQYF
TRBJ2-1 | once | - | TRBV4-2 | TGTGCCAGCAGCCAAGATCTGCGGGACAACAATGAGCAGTTCTTC | CASSQDLRDNNEQFF
TRBJ1-4 | - | TRBD1 | TRBV10-3 | TGTGCGACAGGGGAAACAACTAATGAAAAACTGTTTTTT | CATGETTNEKLFF
TRBJ2-7 | - | - | TRBV6-6 | TGTGCCAGCAGTTACTCGATTCCACCCTCCTACGAGCAGTACTTC | CASSYSIPPSYEQYF
TRBJ2-2 | - | - | TRBV6-1 | TGTGCCAGCAGTGCGAGCGTCGCGAACACCGGGGAGCTGTTTTTT | CASSASVANTGELFF
TRBJ2-1 | - | TRBD2 | TRBV6-4 | TGTGCCAGCAGTACCCTAGCGGGAGCCATCAATGAGCAGTTCTTC | CASSTLAGAINEQFF
TRBJ2-1 | - | TRBD2 | TRBV19 | TGTGCCAGTAGTGGACTAGCAGTCTACAATGAGCAGTTCTTC | CASSGLAVYNEQFF
TRBJ2-2 | - | TRBD1 | TRBV28 | TGTGCCAGCAGTCCCCGGACAGGGACCGGGGAGCTGTTTTTT | CASSPRTGTGELFF
TRBJ2-6 | - | - | TRBV29-1 | TGCAGCGTCCCATTCTCTGGGGCCAACGTCCTGACTTTC | CSVPFSGANVLTF
TRBJ1-1 | - | - | TRBV25-1 | TGTGCCAGCAGTGAAATATGGCCAGCCGAAGCTTTCTTT | CASSEIWPAEAFF
TRBJ1-1 | - | - | TRBV7-9 | TGTGCCAGCAGCTTAGAGGGGGTGGGGCGGACTGAAGCTTTCTTT | CASSLEGVGRTEAFF
TRBJ2-7 | - | TRBD1 | TRBV27 | TGTGCCAGCAGTTACCGGGACAGCTCCTACGAGCAGTACTTC | CASSYRDSSYEQYF
TRBJ1-5 | - | - | TRBV6-1 | TGTGCCAGCAGACCAACAGGGAATCAGCCCCAGCATTTT | CASRPTGNQPQHF
TRBJ2-7 | - | TRBD1 | TRBV14 | TGTGCCAACCGGGACAGGACCTACGAGCAGTACTTC | CANRDRTYEQYF
TRBJ2-1 | once | TRBD2 | TRBV29-1 | TGCAGCGTTGGGACTAGCGGGAGGAATGAGCAGTTCTTC | CSVGTSGRNEQFF
TRBJ2-1 | - | TRBD2 | TRBV19 | TGTGCCAGTAGTATAAGACTAGCGGGAGACAATGAGCAGTTCTTC | CASSIRLAGDNEQFF
TRBJ2-5 | - | TRBD1 | TRBV5-1 | TGCGCCAGCAGCTCGGGACAGACGGAGACCCAGTACTTC | CASSSGQTETQYF
TRBJ2-7 | - | - | TRBV28 | TGTGCCAGCAGTTTAACAGGGCCTACGGAGAAGTACTTC | CASSLTGPTEKYF
TRBJ1-4 | - | - | TRBV28 | TGTGCCAGCAGCCGCGGCGGGTTGACAGGTGAAAAACTGTTTTTT | CASSRGGLTGEKLFF
TRBJ2-3 | - | TRBD2 | TRBV5-1 | TGCGCCAGCAGCTTGGTTGTGGCGGGAGACATCACAGATACGCAGTATTTT | CASSLVVAGDITDTQYF
TRBJ2-3 | - | TRBD2 | TRBV6-5 | TGTGCCAGCAGCCTCGGGGGGGTCACAGATACGCAGTATTTT | CASSLGGVTDTQYF
TRBJ2-2 | - | - | TRBV5-6 | TGTGCCAGCAGCTTGTTCACCCGGGAGTCTGGTCCCGGGGAGCTGTTTTTT | CASSLFTRESGPGELFF
TRBJ2-7 | - | TRBD2 | TRBV18 | TGTGCCAGCTCACCTTGGGCGGGAGTTAGTTACGAGCAGTACTTC | CASSPWAGVSYEQYF
TRBJ1-2 | - | TRBD1 | TRBV7-9 | TGTGCCAGCAGCTTCCTAGAGGGGGCCCACTATGGCTACACCTTC | CASSFLEGAHYGYTF
TRBJ1-4 | - | TRBD1 | TRBV12-5 | TGTGCTAGTGGCCCCCTACGACAGGGTAGAAGGGAAAAACTGTTTTTT | CASGPLRQGRREKLFF
TRBJ1-2 | - | - | TRBV10-1 | TGCGCCAGCAGTAGAGAAATACGAAAGACCTATGGCTACACCTTC | CASSREIRKTYGYTF
TRBJ2-7 | - | - | TRBV7-2 | TGTGCCAGCAGTTTGGAGCCGGTTTTGGAGCAGTACTTC | CASSLEPVLEQYF
TRBJ1-2 | - | - | TRBV4-2 | TGTGCCAGCAGCCAAGAAGAGGCTCCGAATGGCTACACCTTC | CASSQEEAPNGYTF
TRBJ1-1 | - | - | TRBV6-6 | TGTGCCAGCAGTTACGGAGAAAAGAACACTGAAGCTTTCTTT | CASSYGEKNTEAFF
TRBJ1-5 | once | - | TRBV9 | TGTGCCAGCAGCGTAGTAGGAGATAGCAATCAGCCCCAGCATTTT | CASSVVGDSNQPQHF
TRBJ2-3 | - | - | TRBV19 | TGTGCCAGTAGTTCCAGTATTACAGATACGCAGTATTTT | CASSSSITDTQYF
TRBJ2-7 | - | TRBD1 | TRBV28 | TGTGCCAGCAGAGGGACAGGGAGCAACGAGCAGTACTTC | CASRGTGSNEQYF
TRBJ2-5 | - | - | TRBV6-6 | TGTGCCAGCAGACCTCCGGGAGCCAAAGAGACCCAGTACTTC | CASRPPGAKETQYF
TRBJ1-3 | - | - | TRBV7-3 | TGTGCCAGCAGCTTAATGGCGGGAGCTGGAAACACCATATATTTT | CASSLMAGAGNTIYF
TRBJ2-3 | - | - | TRBV5-1 | TGCGCCAGCAGCTTGGCCCCCAGCGCTAGCACAGATACGCAGTATTTT | CASSLAPSASTDTQYF
TRBJ2-7 | - | - | TRBV11-2 | TGTGCCAGCAGCACACACGCCTCTACCTACGAGCAGTACTTC | CASSTHASTYEQYF
TRBJ2-3 | - | - | TRBV5-1 | TGCGCCAGCAGCCCGGGATGGGGAGTTGTCACAGATACGCAGTATTTT | CASSPGWGVVTDTQYF
TRBJ2-7 | - | - | TRBV5-4 | TGTGCCAGCAGCACAAAGGGTACCACGGGCGAGCAGTACTTC | CASSTKGTTGEQYF
TRBJ2-7 | - | TRBD2 | TRBV7-8 | TGTGCCAGCAGCTCCAGACTAGCGGGAGGGCCGCGGGAGCAGTACTTC | CASSSRLAGGPREQYF
TRBJ2-2 | - | - | TRBV9 | TGTGCCAGCAGCGTCGAAACCGGTCTGTGGGACACCGGGGAGCTGTTTTTT | CASSVETGLWDTGELFF
TRBJ2-5 | - | TRBD2 | TRBV28 | TGTGCCAGCAGCCCCCAACTAGCGGGAGGAGCCCAGTACTTC | CASSPQLAGGAQYF
TRBJ2-5 | - | - | TRBV27 | TGTGCCAGCAGTTTATTGCTTGGAGAGACCCAGTACTTC | CASSLLLGETQYF
TRBJ2-2 | - | TRBD1 | TRBV6-1 | TGTGCCAGCAGTGCTCGGGACAGGGCCACCGGGGAGCTGTTTTTT | CASSARDRATGELFF
TRBJ2-5 | - | - | TRBV9 | TGTGCCAGCAGCGTAGGTGTCAGACAAGAGACCCAGTACTTC | CASSVGVRQETQYF